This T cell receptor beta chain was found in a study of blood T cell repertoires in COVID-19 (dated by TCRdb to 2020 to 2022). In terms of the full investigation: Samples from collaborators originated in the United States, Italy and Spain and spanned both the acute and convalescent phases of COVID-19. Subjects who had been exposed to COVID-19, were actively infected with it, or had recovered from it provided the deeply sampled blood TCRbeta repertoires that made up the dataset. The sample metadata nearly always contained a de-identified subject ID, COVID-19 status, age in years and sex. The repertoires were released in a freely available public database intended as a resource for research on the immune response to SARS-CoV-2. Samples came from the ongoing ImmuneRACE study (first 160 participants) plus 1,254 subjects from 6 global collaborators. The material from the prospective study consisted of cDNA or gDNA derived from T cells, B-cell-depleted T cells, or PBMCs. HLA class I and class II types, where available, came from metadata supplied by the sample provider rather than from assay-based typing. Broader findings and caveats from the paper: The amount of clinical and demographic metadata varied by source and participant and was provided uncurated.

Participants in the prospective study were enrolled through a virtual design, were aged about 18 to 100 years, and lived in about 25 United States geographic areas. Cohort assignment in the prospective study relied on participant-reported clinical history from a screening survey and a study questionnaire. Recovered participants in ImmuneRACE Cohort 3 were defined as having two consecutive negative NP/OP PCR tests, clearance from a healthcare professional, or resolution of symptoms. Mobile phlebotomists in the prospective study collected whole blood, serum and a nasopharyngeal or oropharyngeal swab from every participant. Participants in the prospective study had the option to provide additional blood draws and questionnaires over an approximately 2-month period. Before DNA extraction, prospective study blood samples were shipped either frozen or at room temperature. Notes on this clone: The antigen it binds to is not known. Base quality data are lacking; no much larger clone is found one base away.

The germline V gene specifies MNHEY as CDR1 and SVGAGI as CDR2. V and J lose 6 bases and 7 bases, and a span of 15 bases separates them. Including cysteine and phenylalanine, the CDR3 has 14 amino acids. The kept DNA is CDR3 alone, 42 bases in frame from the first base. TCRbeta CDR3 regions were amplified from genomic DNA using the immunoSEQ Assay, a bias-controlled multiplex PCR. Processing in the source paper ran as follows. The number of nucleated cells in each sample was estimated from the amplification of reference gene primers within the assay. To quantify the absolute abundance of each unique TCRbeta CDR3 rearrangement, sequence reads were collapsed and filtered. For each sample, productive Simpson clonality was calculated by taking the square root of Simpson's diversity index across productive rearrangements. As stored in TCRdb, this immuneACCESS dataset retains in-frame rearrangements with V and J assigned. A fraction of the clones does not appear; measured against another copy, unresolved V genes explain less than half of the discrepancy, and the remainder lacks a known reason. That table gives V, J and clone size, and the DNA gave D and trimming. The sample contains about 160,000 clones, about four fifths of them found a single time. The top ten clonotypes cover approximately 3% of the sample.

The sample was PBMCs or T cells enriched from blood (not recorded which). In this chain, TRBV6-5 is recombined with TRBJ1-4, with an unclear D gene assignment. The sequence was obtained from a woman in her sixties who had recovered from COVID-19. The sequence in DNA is TGTGCCAGCAGACCCGGATGGGCCCTTGAAAAACTGTTTTTT. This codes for CASRPGWALEKLFF.